What follows is one T cell receptor (beta chain) and its context. Its antigen remains unidentified. The record has no base qualities; no much larger clone is one base away. The source of the sample is a study of graft-versus-host responses after intestinal transplantation (dated by TCRdb to the early 2020s). With regard to the full study: Multivisceral, liver-intestinal, or isolated intestinal transplants were received by the recipients. Anti-thymocyte globulin induction was given to all recipients, followed by maintenance tacrolimus and steroids for 2 to 3 years. After intestinal transplantation, graft-versus-host and host-versus-graft alloreactive T cell clones were followed in the graft, circulation and bone marrow using bulk TCR-beta CDR3 sequencing. To identify alloreactive clones, pre-transplant mixed lymphocyte reaction products were sequenced and compared with unstimulated pre-transplant donor and recipient T cells. Of the 20 to 30 intestinal transplant recipients enrolled in the cohort, one of whom was a retransplant, a few patients without pretransplant specimens were excluded. Donor T cell macrochimerism was defined as a peak of at least 4% donor T cells among recipient peripheral blood mononuclear cells. Samples from three later patients were sequenced in-house on an Illumina MiSeq with MiXCR processing rather than by the commercial service.

The label giving this sample's time point can be read as: cells obtained before transplantation from donor or recipient. CD3+CD4+ and CD3+CD8+ populations were FACS-sorted from unstimulated pre-transplant donor and recipient cells taken from spleen or lymph nodes. Receptor amplification or capture employed the immunoSEQ multiplex PCR assay. In most patients, genomic DNA was isolated using the Qiagen DNeasy Blood and Tissue Kit and sent frozen to Adaptive Biotechnologies for TCR sequencing. High-throughput TCR-beta CDR3 sequencing of genomic DNA from most patients was performed by Adaptive Biotechnologies. In the authors' own workflow: TCR sequencing data were retrieved from Adaptive's ImmunoSEQ software for some 19 patients, whereas a few other patients were processed with MiXCR and VDJtools. To correct CD4 versus CD8 sorting errors, sequences present in both subsets at a frequency ratio below 5:1 were removed. CDR3 nucleotide sequences shared between donor and recipient were removed because the origin of such sequences could not be assigned. To count as alloreactive, a clone needed at least 2-fold expansion over unstimulated cells and a minimum CFSE-low frequency of 0.002% (template counts) or 0.001% (read counts). Clones detected in sequenced pre-transplant spleen, lymph node, or MLR CFSE-low populations of the donor or recipient were defined as mappable. Cumulative frequency of alloreactive clones was calculated as a percentage of all sequences weighted by copy number. This immuneACCESS table, as held by TCRdb, lists in-frame sequences with V and J called but not all clones. Of the missing ones, under half trace to an unresolved V gene in checked studies; the others have no known cause. V and J calls and clone size come straight from that table; D and trimming were deduced from the DNA. A total of approximately 81,000 clones appear in this sample, roughly 91% of them only once. The ten largest clones capture about 8% of the sample.

Results and caveats for the whole study, not just this receptor: The relatively low number and heterogeneity of intestinal transplant patients limited the conclusions. High GvH to HvG T cell clonal ratios were observed in the allografts of patients with donor T cell macrochimerism. GvH clones were found in recipient bone marrow, and some of the GvH clones appeared earlier in ileal mucosa or blood, which is consistent with an intestinal mucosal origin. Early after transplant, declines in HvG clones were associated with peak levels of circulating GvH clones.

The CDR3 contains 17 residues, cysteine and phenylalanine counted. Only the CDR3 part of the read is kept: 51 bases, read in frame from the first base. Trimming takes 2 bases from V and 0 bases from J, and the germline ends sit 16 bases apart. The germline V gene encodes CDR1 MGHRA and CDR2 YSYEKL. This TCR derives from a human donor who was the organ donor for an intestinal transplant. This receptor chain uses TRBV4-1 and TRBJ1-1; a tentative D match to TRBD1 spans 5 bases. The input for sequencing was unstimulated CD8+ T cells sorted from spleen or lymph node cells, taken before transplant. This receptor has the CDR3 CASSQTHQGEMNTEAFF. The DNA sequence follows: TGCGCCAGCAGCCAAACCCACCAGGGAGAAATGAACACTGAAGCTTTCTTT.